The TCR beta chain described here comes from a study of cytotoxic CD8 clonotypes in ibrutinib-treated CLL. Study details: Response samples were drawn at a median of approximately 11 months of treatment, range 6 to 36.

Measured with immunoSEQ multiplex PCR; TCRdb has only the in-frame clones, and not every one. The sample includes 250,000 to 350,000 clones, around 69% of them seen just once. The V end was cut by 0 bases, the J end by 1 base, with 7 bases between. The germline V gene encodes CDR1 SQVTM and CDR2 ANQGSEA. The CDR3 has 13 amino acids. The V call is TRBV29-1, the J call TRBJ2-7; D is possibly TRBD1 (5 bases). The sequence derives from a human donor with chronic lymphocytic leukemia. The sample in question was PBMCs, obtained at disease progression, from a patient treated with ibrutinib. The DNA of the CDR3 is TGCAGCGTTGAAGATCCAGGGTCCTACGAGCAGTACTTC. Amino acids: CSVEDPGSYEQYF.